What follows are 30 T cell receptor beta chains derived from one specimen sequenced in a study of blood T cell repertoires in COVID-19. Produced via immunoSEQ multiplex PCR; TCRdb's table is partial and in-frame only. This table has approximately 88,000 clones, around three quarters appearing once. Source material: peripheral blood. The receptors come from a human donor in a cohort sampled during active COVID-19.

The CDR3 DNA is TGCGCCAGCAGCTCCCGGGGGGCTAGTGAGCAGTTCTTC. Translation gives CASSSRGASEQFF. The chain employs TRBV5-1 and TRBJ2-1; a weak D match, TRBD2 (7 bases). The CDR3 has 13 residues. V was cut by 3 bases and J by 9 bases, with 13 bases left in between. Per the germline V gene, CDR1 is SGHRS and CDR2 is YFSETQ. Using reference TRBV5-1 and TRBJ2-1 for the parts outside the CDR3, the full variable domain is KAGVTQTPRYLIKTRGQQVTLSCSPISGHRSVSWYQQTPGQGLQFLFEYFSETQRNKGNFPGRFSGRQFSNSRSEMNVSTLELGDSALYLCASSSRGASEQFFGPGTRLTVL.

This clone appeared a single time. In DNA, the CDR3 is TGTGCCAGCAGCGTAGTGACGCTAGCGGAGGACAATGAGCAGTTCTTC. Translation: CASSVVTLAEDNEQFF. The V gene is TRBV9, the J gene TRBJ2-1; 7 nucleotides align to TRBD2. Germline assignment: CDR1 SGDLS and CDR2 YYNGEE. J gave up 5 bases and V 0 bases, and 8 bases lay outside the gene matches. The CDR3 loop spans 16 amino acids.

The CDR3 region is CASSSSGRAETQYF. CDR3 coding DNA: TGCGCCAGCAGCTCTAGCGGGAGAGCGGAGACCCAGTACTTC. The chain has TRBV5-1 and TRBJ2-5, with 10 bases identical to TRBD2. CDR3 length: 14 amino acids. V shed 3 bases and J 5 bases; nucleotides not matched to a gene: 4. In germline, CDR1 is SGHRS, CDR2 YFSETQ.

The V call is TRBV7-8, the J call TRBJ1-5; tentatively, D is TRBD1 (5 bases). The CDR3 length is 14 residues. V was trimmed by 5 bases and J by 3 bases, leaving 11 bases between them. Germline loops: CDR1 SGHVS, CDR2 FQNEAQ. CDR3: CASSPGTPNQPQHF. The CDR3 nucleotides are TGTGCCAGCAGCCCCGGGACTCCCAATCAGCCCCAGCATTTT.

The V and J genes are TRBV15 and TRBJ1-1, with D hard to call. Germline V gene data show CDR1 as LNHNV and CDR2 as YYDKDF (reference sequence). The CDR3 length is 16 residues. Trimming took 0 bases from V and 1 from J, leaving 12 bases between them. CDR3 sequence reads: CATSRDGEGRNTEAFF. The CDR3 region has the DNA TGTGCCACCAGCAGAGATGGAGAGGGCAGGAACACTGAAGCTTTCTTT.

The J gene is TRBJ2-2, the V gene TRBV2; D not resolved. Trimming took 7 bases from V and 1 from J, leaving 13 bases between them. The germline V gene has CDR1 SNHLY and CDR2 FYNNEI. CDR3 length: 15 residues. As DNA, the CDR3 is TGTGCCAGCAAAGAACAGTCTCTGAACACCGGGGAGCTGTTTTTT. It specifies CASKEQSLNTGELFF.

The chain combines TRBV7-3 with TRBJ2-7; tentatively, D is TRBD1 (5 bases). Germline CDR1 and CDR2: SGHTA and FQGTGA. The CDR3 consists of 12 residues. Trimming shortened V by 8 bases and J by 5 bases, and 13 bases separated the two germline ends. The CDR3 DNA is TGTGCCAGCTCTTATCAAGGGGACGAGCAGTACTTC. Translated: CASSYQGDEQYF.

The chain links TRBV5-1 to TRBJ2-2; weak D call: TRBD2 (5 bases). This CDR3 has 13 residues. Germline V gene sequence: CDR1 SGHRS, CDR2 YFSETQ. V lost 7 bases and J lost 5, with 12 bases in between. CDR3 residues: CASGKEGTGELFF. DNA for the CDR3: TGCGCCAGCGGGAAAGAGGGTACCGGGGAGCTGTTTTTT.

This clone has more than one count but fewer than ten. V is TRBV7-2 and J is TRBJ1-1, with 9 positions matching TRBD1. The V segment lost 5 bases and the J segment 1 base; nucleotides outside the gene matches: 5. This CDR3 has 15 residues. CDR1 and CDR2 from the germline V gene are SGHTA and FQGNSA. This CDR3 is CASSPDRGRNTEAFF. Here the CDR3 DNA reads TGTGCCAGCAGCCCCGACAGGGGGAGGAACACTGAAGCTTTCTTT.

The table lists this clone with a count of one. The rearrangement links TRBV9 to TRBJ2-1, with D maybe TRBD1 (6 bases). Trimming took 3 bases from V and 4 from J, leaving 8 bases between them. CDR3 length equals 13 residues. Germline lookup yields CDR1 SGDLS and CDR2 YYNGEE. CDR3 amino acids: CASSGQVYNEQFF. The DNA for the CDR3 is TGTGCCAGCAGCGGACAGGTATACAATGAGCAGTTCTTC. The full variable domain, rest sourced from reference TRBV9 and TRBJ2-1, is DSGVTQTPKHLITATGQRVTLRCSPRSGDLSVYWYQQSLDQGLQFLIQYYNGEERAKGNILERFSAQQFPDLHSELNLSSLELGDSALYFCASSGQVYNEQFFGPGTRLTVL.

The J gene is TRBJ2-1, the V gene TRBV4-3; 11 bases align to TRBD2. Trimming at V came to 0 bases and at J to 9 bases, leaving 10 bases not matched to a gene. The length of the CDR3 is 17 residues. Germline loops: CDR1 LGHNA, CDR2 YSLEER. CDR3 protein: CASSQETSGDLRGEQFF. In nucleotides, the CDR3 is TGCGCCAGCAGCCAAGAGACTAGCGGGGACCTCCGTGGTGAGCAGTTCTTC.

The J gene is TRBJ2-7, the V gene TRBV10-1; D ambiguous. The V and J ends lost 0 bases and 4 bases respectively, with 13 bases between them. The CDR3 sequence is 15 residues long. The germline CDR1 and CDR2 sequences are WNHNN and SYGVQD (reference sequence). The CDR3 DNA reads as TGCGCCAGCAGTGAGTCTGCCCTAACCAAATACGAGCAGTACTTC. Translated: CASSESALTKYEQYF.

The chain employs TRBV15 and TRBJ1-1; perhaps TRBD1 as D (5 bases). The V and J ends lost 1 base and 3 bases respectively, with 12 bases between them. Per the germline V gene, CDR1 is LNHNV and CDR2 is YYDKDF (reference sequence). There are 15 residues in the CDR3. This CDR3 is CATSRGGGADTEAFF. DNA of the CDR3: TGTGCCACCAGCAGAGGCGGAGGGGCCGACACTGAAGCTTTCTTT.

A few counts support this clone. This chain links TRBV7-2 with TRBJ1-1, with D uncertain. CDR3 length equals 13 residues. Trimming stripped 3 bases from V and 0 bases from J, with 5 bases between. In germline, CDR1 is SGHTA, CDR2 FQGNSA. The CDR3 protein is CASSFYLNTEAFF. The DNA for the CDR3 is TGTGCCAGCAGCTTTTATTTGAACACTGAAGCTTTCTTT. The complete variable domain, with remaining parts taken from reference TRBV7-2 and TRBJ1-1, reads GAGVSQSPSNKVTEKGKDVELRCDPISGHTALYWYRQSLGQGLEFLIYFQGNSAPDKSGLPSDRFSAERTGGSVSTLTIQRTQQEDSAVYLCASSFYLNTEAFFGQGTRLTVV.

This clone has only one observation. The chain couples TRBV20-1 to TRBJ2-2, with D unclear. In germline, CDR1 is DFQATT, CDR2 SNEGSKA (reference sequence). This CDR3 comprises 13 residues. V was trimmed by 3 bases and J by 1 base, leaving 6 bases between them. The CDR3 protein is CSASIENTGELFF. The CDR3, as DNA: TGCAGTGCTAGTATAGAGAACACCGGGGAGCTGTTTTTT.

This chain joins TRBV28 and TRBJ2-7; 15 bases are a match to TRBD2. Germline V gene data show CDR1 as MDHEN and CDR2 as SYDVKM. CDR3 length: 15 amino acids. The V segment lost 7 bases and the J segment 1 base; nucleotides outside the gene matches: 2. CDR3 region: CASKGLAGGSYEQYF. CDR3 bases: TGTGCCAGCAAGGGACTAGCGGGAGGATCCTACGAGCAGTACTTC. Full variable domain (outside the CDR3, taken from reference TRBV28 and TRBJ2-7): DVKVTQSSRYLVKRTGEKVFLECVQDMDHENMFWYRQDPGLGLRLIYFSYDVKMKEKGDIPEGYSVSREKKERFSLILESASTNQTSMYLCASKGLAGGSYEQYFGPGTRLTVT.

J is TRBJ2-7 and V is TRBV12-3 or TRBV12-4; a weak D match, TRBD2 (6 bases). The CDR3 has 13 amino acids. The V end was cut by 9 bases, the J end by 3 bases, with 15 bases between. This chain's CDR3 is CASVRDFSYEQYF. CDR3 in DNA: TGTGCCAGTGTCCGGGACTTCAGCTACGAGCAGTACTTC.

This chain connects TRBV6-5 to TRBJ2-5; 9 bases fit TRBD2. The junction had 9 bases not matched to a gene; V was cut back by 2 bases and J by 5 bases. Germline-derived CDR1 and CDR2 are MNHEY and SVGAGI. The CDR3 covers 16 residues. This CDR3 is CASSYQAGGGRETQYF. CDR3 in DNA: TGTGCCAGCAGTTACCAGGCGGGGGGGGGTCGGGAGACCCAGTACTTC.

The chain is built from TRBV11-2 and TRBJ2-5; D gene unclear. The germline gives CDR1 SGHAT, CDR2 FQNNGV. The CDR3 runs 12 residues. With 5 bases removed from V and 2 bases from J, the gap between germline ends came to 6 bases. The CDR3: CASSQKQETQYF. The CDR3 bases are TGTGCCAGCAGCCAGAAACAAGAGACCCAGTACTTC.

The chain is built from TRBV28 and TRBJ2-3; 7 bases line up with TRBD2. The CDR3 is 15 residues long. Germline CDR1 and CDR2: MDHEN and SYDVKM. V gave up 2 bases and J gave up 2 bases; unmatched junction bases: 4. CDR3 in DNA: TGTGCCAGCAGTTTAGGACTAGGGTACACAGATACGCAGTATTTT. This gives the protein CASSLGLGYTDTQYF.

The genes are TRBV7-9 and TRBJ2-4; the D gene is possibly TRBD2 (5 bases). Deletions cut 5 bases from V and 0 bases from J, with 17 bases between. The CDR3 loop spans 17 amino acids. CDR1 and CDR2 from the germline V gene are SEHNR and FQNEAQ (reference sequence). CDR3 sequence (DNA): TGTGCCAGCAGCCCGAACCAGCGGATCCTAGCCAAAAACATTCAGTACTTC. Translating gives CASSPNQRILAKNIQYF. Full variable domain (missing parts from reference TRBV7-9 and TRBJ2-4): DTGVSQNPRHKITKRGQNVTFRCDPISEHNRLYWYRQTLGQGPEFLTYFQNEAQLEKSRLLSDRFSAERPKGSFSTLEIQRTEQGDSAMYLCASSPNQRILAKNIQYFGAGTRLSVL.

The chain recombines TRBV28 with TRBJ1-1, with TRBD1 as a possible D gene (5 bases). The CDR3 has 16 residues. With 3 bases removed from V and 3 bases from J, the gap between germline ends came to 17 bases. The germline CDR1 and CDR2 sequences are MDHEN and SYDVKM. This CDR3 reads CASSFERGRGYTEAFF. The CDR3 nucleotides are TGTGCCAGCAGTTTTGAGAGGGGCCGGGGGTACACTGAAGCTTTCTTT.

The chain combines TRBV20-1 with TRBJ2-7; 8 bases are shared with TRBD2. Germline-derived CDR1 and CDR2 are DFQATT and SNEGSKA (reference sequence). The CDR3 runs to 17 residues. With 3 bases clipped from V and 3 bases from J, the junction kept 16 bases outside the gene matches. DNA for the CDR3: TGCAGTGCTAGTCAGGTAGGGAGCGGGAGATCTATCTACGAGCAGTACTTC. Translated, it gives CSASQVGSGRSIYEQYF.

The chain links TRBV28 to TRBJ2-7; the D gene is possibly TRBD1 (7 bases). The V gene lost 7 bases and the J gene lost 1 base, with 17 bases spanning the gap. Germline values: CDR1 MDHEN, CDR2 SYDVKM. CDR3 length equals 15 residues. CDR3 coding DNA: TGTGCCAGCACCTCTTCGGCGGGACAGTCCTACGAGCAGTACTTC. Its protein is CASTSSAGQSYEQYF.

The CDR3 here is CASSPTGEGGYTF. DNA for the CDR3: TGTGCCAGCAGCCCGACAGGGGAGGGTGGCTACACCTTC. This chain joins TRBV5-6 and TRBJ1-2, with 8 nucleotides matching TRBD1. Germline V gives CDR1 SGHDT, CDR2 YYEEEE. V trimming: 4 bases; J trimming: 7 bases; junction bases outside the gene matches: 6. The CDR3 spans 13 residues.

The V call is TRBV2, the J call TRBJ2-2, with 7 bases lining up with TRBD2. The CDR3 has 15 amino acids. With 8 bases clipped from V and 0 bases from J, the junction kept 6 bases outside the gene matches. In germline, CDR1 is SNHLY, CDR2 FYNNEI. CDR3 sequence reads: CASRLRGANTGELFF. The DNA for the CDR3 is TGTGCCAGCCGCCTACGGGGGGCGAACACCGGGGAGCTGTTTTTT.

This clone was picked up a small number of times. This chain joins TRBV6-5 and TRBJ2-4, with D tentatively TRBD1 (6 bases). Trimming took 5 bases from V and 4 from J, leaving 12 bases between them. The CDR3 has 14 amino acids. Germline V lookup: CDR1 MNHEY, CDR2 SVGAGI. The DNA of the CDR3 is TGTGCCAGCAGTCCCGGACAGCTAAAAAACATTCAGTACTTC. Translating it yields CASSPGQLKNIQYF.

V is TRBV27 and J is TRBJ2-5, with TRBD1 identical over 7 bases. The ends lost 6 bases at V and 2 bases at J; junction bases unmatched: 6. Per the germline V gene, CDR1 is MNHEY and CDR2 is SMNVEV (reference sequence). The CDR3 sequence is 14 residues long. CDR3 nucleotide sequence: TGTGCCAGCAGCAGGACAGGAGTGCAAGAGACCCAGTACTTC. This sequence encodes CASSRTGVQETQYF.

The rearrangement joins TRBV30 to TRBJ1-4; D remains ambiguous. With 6 bases removed from V and 7 bases from J, the gap between germline ends came to 12 bases. The CDR3 is made up of 12 amino acids. Germline CDR1 reads GTSNPN; CDR2 reads SVGIG (reference sequence). CDR3 bases: TGTGCCTGCCTCCGGCCAGGTGAAAAACTGTTTTTT. Residues: CACLRPGEKLFF.

This rearrangement joins TRBV11-3 to TRBJ2-7; the D gene is possibly TRBD2 (5 bases). The CDR3 is 12 amino acids. Germline assignment: CDR1 SGHNT and CDR2 YENEEA. V lost 5 bases, J lost 0 bases, and 5 bases lay in between. The CDR3 loop is CASSTSSYEQYF. The CDR3 bases are TGTGCCAGCAGCACTAGCTCCTACGAGCAGTACTTC.